The source of this T cell receptor beta chain is a study of spatial heterogeneity in lung cancer. The CDR3 has 14 amino acids. Germline CDR1 reads SGHRS; CDR2 reads YFSETQ. V lost 3 bases, J lost 4 bases, and 13 bases lay in between. Every TCR cDNA molecule bore its own unique molecular identifier. TCRdb reprocessed the 5' RACE reads via MiXCR and lists one record per CDR3 protein. The table has 11,000 to 15,000 distinct CDR3 sequences, around 4.7% seen once. Overall study results and limits: Higher tumor mutation counts went along with higher counts of expanded intratumoral alpha and beta TCRs. As ubiquitous and regional nonsynonymous mutations varied, counts of ubiquitous and regional expanded TCRs tracked them, respectively.

This clonotype counts as medium-sized. Its antigen is unknown. Stated time point: sample taken at primary tumor resection. Samples were donated by 72 untreated early-stage non-small cell lung cancer patients. The gene calls are TRBV5-1 and TRBJ2-5; perhaps D is TRBD1 or TRBD2 (6 bases each). Sequencing was performed on lung tumor tissue, taken at surgery. This receptor was taken from a female donor with early-stage non-small cell lung cancer. The CDR3 DNA sequence: TGCGCCAGCAGCTCCCTAGAGGGGGGAGAGACCCAGTACTTC. Its translation: CASSSLEGGETQYF.